This T cell receptor (beta chain) was sequenced for a study of human versus mouse CDR3 diversity and MHC coevolution. Study-wide points: Approximately 1.7 million TCR beta clonotypes were estimated for humans, the largest repertoire.

About this clone: Its antigen is unidentified.

Cells were CD45RO-negative CD62L-positive naive CD4 T cells sorted from PBMCs. There are 12 residues in the CDR3. Trimming took off 3 bases at V and 5 bases at J, with 7 bases between the two ends. CDR1 is SEHNR, CDR2 FQNEAQ, per germline (reference sequence). Assay used: immunoSEQ multiplex PCR; TCRdb lists only in-frame clones, some missing. Of about 60,000 clones listed, around 94% are singletons. The chain carries TRBV7-9 and TRBJ2-5; D uncertain. The sequence was collected from a person between 55 and 69 years old in good health. The sample taken for sequencing was naive CD4+ T cells from blood. Subset reported: CD45RO-negative CD62L-positive naive CD4 T cells. The CDR3 DNA reads as TGTGCCAGCAGCTTCTTATTGGAGACCCAGTACTTC. As protein: CASSFLLETQYF.